This record concerns one T cell receptor beta chain sequence. What it binds is unknown. The germline V and J ends were trimmed by 3 bases and 5 bases, with 8 bases remaining between them. The CDR3 extends over 11 amino acids. Germline V gene lookup returns CDR1 GTSNPN and CDR2 SVGIG (reference sequence). The data were taken from a study of T cells after yellow fever vaccination. Study-level findings and limits: Most primary-vaccination clones reappeared after the booster (about 97% CD4, about 87% CD8). Some clonotypes were seen in both the CD4 and the CD8 compartments. These made up a small share and likely arose from convergent recombination.

TCRdb used MiXCR to reprocess the 5' RACE reads, holding one entry per CDR3 protein. This sample has around 310,000 distinct CDR3 sequences; around 4.5% occur once, and the top ten carry just under 20%. The TCR was taken from a man between 18 and 35 years old who received the YFV17D yellow fever vaccine. The chain combines TRBV30 with TRBJ2-7; the D gene is possibly TRBD2 (5 bases). The sample in question was PBMCs, obtained 15 days after the yellow fever booster vaccination. The CDR3 loop is CAWSARDEQYF. The CDR3 DNA is TGTGCCTGGAGCGCGCGGGACGAGCAGTACTTC.